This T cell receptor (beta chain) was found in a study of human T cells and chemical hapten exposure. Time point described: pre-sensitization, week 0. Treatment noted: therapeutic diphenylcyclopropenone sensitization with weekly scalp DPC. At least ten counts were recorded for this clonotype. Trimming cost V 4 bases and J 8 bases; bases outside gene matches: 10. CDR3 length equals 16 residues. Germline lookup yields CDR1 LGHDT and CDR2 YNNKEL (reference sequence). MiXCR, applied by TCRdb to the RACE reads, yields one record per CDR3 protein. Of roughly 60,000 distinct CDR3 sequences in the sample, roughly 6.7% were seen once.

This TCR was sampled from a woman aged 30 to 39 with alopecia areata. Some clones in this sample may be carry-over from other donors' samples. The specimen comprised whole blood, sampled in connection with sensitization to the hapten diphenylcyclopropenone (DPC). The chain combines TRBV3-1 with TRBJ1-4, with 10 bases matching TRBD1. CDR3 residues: CASSPESGTGVEKLFF. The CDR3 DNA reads TGTGCCAGCAGCCCAGAGTCCGGGACAGGGGTGGAAAAACTGTTTTTT.